This note documents a single TCR beta chain sequence. Enrolled through a virtual design, the participants were between 18 and 89 years of age and came from about two dozen US areas. Original analysis: Reference gene primer amplification gave nucleated cell count estimates. Clones were sequenced by immunoSEQ multiplex PCR, and TCRdb holds only the in-frame ones, with some missing. V, J and clone size are those of that table, while D and trimming were read from the DNA. The sample carries around 250,000 clones, 90% recorded once. The entry originates in a study of blood T cell repertoires in COVID-19. On the study more broadly: Some COVID-19 samples were acute and others convalescent; all came from the United States, Italy and Spain. In each case, the material was cDNA or gDNA derived from T cells, B-cell-depleted T cells, or PBMCs.

This CDR3 has 13 residues. Germline V gene lookup returns CDR1 SNHLY and CDR2 FYNNEI. Trimming at V came to 4 bases and at J to 7 bases, leaving 5 bases not matched to a gene. The chain employs TRBV2 and TRBJ1-1; 8 bases agree with TRBD1. This receptor was obtained from a man aged 50 to 59 who had been exposed to COVID-19. Material: PBMCs or T cells enriched from blood (not recorded which). CDR3: CASSAGQAIEAFF. In nucleotides, the CDR3 is TGTGCCAGCAGTGCGGGACAGGCCATTGAAGCTTTCTTT. Full variable domain (remainder filled in from reference TRBV2 and TRBJ1-1): EPEVTQTPSHQVTQMGQEVILRCVPISNHLYFYWYRQILGQKVEFLVSFYNNEISEKSEIFDDQFSVERPDGSNFTLKIRSTKLEDSAMYFCASSAGQAIEAFFGQGTRLTVV.